The 10 T cell receptor beta chains given below trace back to one sample, sequenced in a study of OX40 agonist ivuxolimab in advanced cancers. Libraries were prepared by immunoSEQ multiplex PCR; TCRdb keeps only in-frame clonotypes and omits some of them. The table records about 93,000 clones, roughly 94% of them present only once. The sequencing used CD4+ or CD8+ T cells sorted from blood, collected in a trial of the OX40 agonist ivuxolimab. The receptor set was obtained from an adult with an advanced solid tumor such as melanoma, head and neck, liver or kidney cancer.

The rearrangement uses TRBV4-1 and TRBJ1-3; D uncertain. Germline V lookup: CDR1 MGHRA, CDR2 YSYEKL. The CDR3 is 13 residues long. Trimming left V 7 bases short and J 0 bases short, with 7 bases between. The DNA of the CDR3 is TGCGCCAGCAAAAGCAGCTCTGGAAACACCATATATTTT. Protein product: CASKSSSGNTIYF.

Concerning this clone: Germline is not matched at one junction end, which may reflect a read error. The genes are TRBV7-7 and TRBJ2-1, with D tentatively TRBD2 (6 bases). The germline CDR1 and CDR2 sequences are SSHAT and FNYEAQ (reference sequence). The CDR3 runs to 15 residues. In nucleotides, the CDR3 is TGTGCTAGCAGCTTAGCAGGAGGGGTCAAGAATGAGCAGTTCTTC. Translated, it gives CASSLAGGVKNEQFF. Variable domain in full (rest from reference TRBV7-7 and TRBJ2-1): GAGVSQSPRYKVTKRGQDVTLRCDPISSHATLYWYQQALGQGPEFLTYFNYEAQPDKSGLPSDRFSAERPEGSISTLTIQRTEQRDSAMYRCASSLAGGVKNEQFFGPGTRLTVL.

The V gene is TRBV9, the J gene TRBJ2-1; 10 bases fit TRBD2. The V segment lost 0 bases and the J segment 7 bases; nucleotides outside the gene matches: 4. This CDR3 region has 15 residues. Germline CDR1 and CDR2: SGDLS and YYNGEE. The CDR3 region has the DNA TGTGCCAGCAGCGTAGCTAGCGGGAGCTGGAATGAGCAGTTCTTC. Protein: CASSVASGSWNEQFF. Based on the CDR3 plus reference TRBV9 and TRBJ2-1, the full variable domain is DSGVTQTPKHLITATGQRVTLRCSPRSGDLSVYWYQQSLDQGLQFLIQYYNGEERAKGNILERFSAQQFPDLHSELNLSSLELGDSALYFCASSVASGSWNEQFFGPGTRLTVL.

The rearrangement joins TRBV6-5 to TRBJ1-2; 12 nucleotides agree with TRBD1. The CDR3 is 15 residues long. Trimming removed 6 bases from V and 7 bases from J; junction bases left unmatched: 9. CDR1 and CDR2 (germline): MNHEY, SVGAGI. CDR3 in amino acids: CASSRDRGQFSGYTF. The CDR3 nucleotides are TGTGCCAGCAGCCGGGACAGGGGGCAATTTAGTGGCTACACCTTC.

The chain uses TRBV6-4 and TRBJ2-1, with 12 bases lining up with TRBD2. CDR3 size: 21 residues. CDR1 is MRHNA and CDR2 is SNTAGT in the germline V gene. V dropped 2 bases and J dropped 0; count of bases not matched to a gene: 14. The CDR3 sequence is CASSDGGWGLAGKSSYNEQFF. The CDR3 DNA is TGTGCCAGCAGTGACGGGGGGTGGGGACTAGCGGGCAAAAGCTCCTACAATGAGCAGTTCTTC.

The chain combines TRBV11-3 with TRBJ1-3, with D hard to call. Germline V gene lookup returns CDR1 SGHNT and CDR2 YENEEA. The V and J ends lost 1 base and 3 bases respectively, with 10 bases between them. The CDR3 is 15 amino acids. This CDR3 reads CASSLGGQVGNTIYF. As DNA, the CDR3 is TGTGCCAGCAGCTTAGGTGGTCAGGTTGGAAACACCATATATTTT.

The chain carries TRBV19 and TRBJ1-6; D uncertain. From germline, CDR1 is LNHDA and CDR2 SQIVND (reference sequence). V was cut by 4 bases and J by 8 bases, with 6 bases left in between. CDR3 length equals 12 residues. CDR3 DNA: TGTGCCAGTAGTAAGCGGGATTCACCCCTCCACTTT. As protein: CASSKRDSPLHF.

The chain recombines TRBV19 with TRBJ2-5, with D possibly called TRBD1 or TRBD2 (5 bases each). The CDR3 is 13 residues long. Germline V gives CDR1 LNHDA, CDR2 SQIVND (reference sequence). With 4 bases removed from V and 4 bases from J, the gap between germline ends came to 10 bases. The CDR3 loop is CASSTGRRETQYF. In nucleotides, the CDR3 is TGTGCCAGTAGTACGGGACGGAGAGAGACCCAGTACTTC.

The V gene is TRBV21-1, the J gene TRBJ2-3. TRBV21-1 is tagged as a pseudogene. The CDR3 runs to 17 residues. The CDR3 nucleotides are TGTGCCAGCAGCAAAGACCCTAGGGCTTTTCAGGCAGATACGCAGTATTTT. Its translation: CASSKDPRAFQADTQYF.

The chain has TRBV5-1 and TRBJ2-5; possibly TRBD1 for D (5 bases). Germline V gene sequence: CDR1 SGHRS, CDR2 YFSETQ. CDR3 length: 12 amino acids. The V end was cut by 8 bases, the J end by 2 bases, with 10 bases between. The CDR3 nucleotides read TGCGCCAGTTATGACAGTCAAGAGACCCAGTACTTC. This encodes CASYDSQETQYF.